This TCR beta chain originates from a study of CD8 T cells in ankylosing spondylitis. As regards this clonotype: Its antigen is not known.

V was clipped by 2 bases and J by 6 bases, with 11 bases between them. Germline-derived CDR1 and CDR2 are SEHNR and FQNEAQ (reference sequence). CDR3 length equals 14 residues. MiXCR, run by TCRdb on the 5' RACE reads, gives a single entry per CDR3 protein. This sample has roughly 190,000 distinct CDR3 sequences; around 13% occur once, and the top ten carry 15% to 20%. Findings and caveats of the study: Disease-linked clones reportedly concentrated significantly in matched ankylosing spondylitis synovial fluid. Seemingly distinctive of ankylosing spondylitis blood was a TCR beta motif formed by eight highly homologous variants.

The rearrangement joins TRBV7-9 to TRBJ2-1; a weak D match, TRBD2 (7 bases). Sequencing was carried out using blood, either unsorted or a sorted T cell fraction (not recorded which). The sequence was collected from a male donor with ankylosing spondylitis or in good health (not recorded which). Written as DNA, the CDR3 is TGTGCCAGCAGCTTACGGGGGGCCTTCAATGAGCAGTTCTTC. This codes for CASSLRGAFNEQFF.